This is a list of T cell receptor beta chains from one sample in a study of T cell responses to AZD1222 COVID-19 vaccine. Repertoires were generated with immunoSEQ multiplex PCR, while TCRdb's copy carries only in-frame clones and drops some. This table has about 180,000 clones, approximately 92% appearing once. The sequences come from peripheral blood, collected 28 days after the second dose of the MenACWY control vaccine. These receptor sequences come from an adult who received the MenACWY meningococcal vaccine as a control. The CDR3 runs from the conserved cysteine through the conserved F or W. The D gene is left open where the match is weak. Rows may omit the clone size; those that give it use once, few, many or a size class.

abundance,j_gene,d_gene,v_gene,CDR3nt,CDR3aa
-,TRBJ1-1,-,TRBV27,TGTGCCAGCAGTTTCCAACGCTCTCTGAACACTGAAGCTTTCTTT,CASSFQRSLNTEAFF
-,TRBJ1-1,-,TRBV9,TGTGCCAGCGAGAGTGGGAGGGGCGGGAACACTGAAGCTTTCTTT,CASESGRGGNTEAFF
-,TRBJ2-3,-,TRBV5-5,TGTGCCAGCAGCTTGGAGGCCTACGGCACAGATACGCAGTATTTT,CASSLEAYGTDTQYF
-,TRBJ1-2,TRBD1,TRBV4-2,TGTGCCAGCACCCCTCGGGTTACAGGGGCCGACTATGGCTACACCTTC,CASTPRVTGADYGYTF
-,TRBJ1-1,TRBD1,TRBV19,TGTGCCAGTAGTATGAGACAGGGGAACTCTGAAGCTTTCTTT,CASSMRQGNSEAFF
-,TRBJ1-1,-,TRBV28,TGTGCCAGCAGTAATGTAAATGTGCGCACTGAAGCTTTCTTT,CASSNVNVRTEAFF
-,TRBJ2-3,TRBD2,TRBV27,TGTGCCAGCAGTTTACTAGCGGCAGTCACAGATACGCAGTATTTT,CASSLLAAVTDTQYF
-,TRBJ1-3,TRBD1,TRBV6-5,TGTGCCAGCAGCCCCGACAGGGTTGGAAACACCATATATTTT,CASSPDRVGNTIYF
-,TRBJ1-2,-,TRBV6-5,TGTGCCAGCAGTTACAACTTCGCCAGGGAAGCCTATGGCTACACCTTC,CASSYNFAREAYGYTF
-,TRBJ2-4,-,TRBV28,TGTGCCAGCACTCACTCCCTTTATGACATTCAGTACTTC,CASTHSLYDIQYF
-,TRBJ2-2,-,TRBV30,TGTGCCTGGAGCTTAAAGGGGGGCTCAGGGGCCGGGGAGCTGTTTTTT,CAWSLKGGSGAGELFF
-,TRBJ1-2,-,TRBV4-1,TGCGCCAGCAGCCAAGGATATCGTGGGTCCTATGGCTACACCTTC,CASSQGYRGSYGYTF
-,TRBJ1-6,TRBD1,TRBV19,TGTGCCAGTCGGGGGACAGGGTCAAATTCACCCCTCCACTTT,CASRGTGSNSPLHF
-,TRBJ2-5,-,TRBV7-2,TGTGCCAGCAGCTTGTGGGAGACCCAGTACTTC,CASSLWETQYF
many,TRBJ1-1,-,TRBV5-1,TGCGCCAGCAGCTTGGCACAGGGTACTGACACTGAAGCTTTCTTT,CASSLAQGTDTEAFF